The clone carrying this T cell receptor (beta chain) was counted at least ten times. This sample stems from a study of metastatic and nonmetastatic thyroid tumors. The entire patient cohort was treatment-naive prior to thyroid surgery. TCRdb re-called clones from the PCR reads using MiXCR. Among about 16,000 clones, around 21% were seen once, and the ten largest hold 20% to 25%. With 9 bases removed from V and 4 bases from J, the gap between germline ends came to 12 bases. CDR1 and CDR2 from the germline V gene are LNHNV and YYDKDF (reference sequence). The CDR3 has 12 amino acids. Material for sequencing was adjacent normal tissue. The rearrangement uses TRBV15 and TRBJ1-2; D gene unclear. This clonotype originated in a female donor with papillary thyroid cancer or a benign thyroid nodule (not recorded which). Some clones in this sample may be carry-over from other donors' samples. The CDR3 nucleotides read TGTGCCACTGGCGGGGAGTTCTATGGCTACACCTTC. Amino acids: CATGGEFYGYTF.